One TCR beta chain is described in this entry. Antigen unknown. Sequencing used immunoSEQ multiplex PCR; TCRdb keeps in-frame clones, though not all of them. There are about 30,000 clones in the sample; roughly 80% occur only once, and around 5.1% lies in the top ten. The V end was cut by 4 bases, the J end by 6 bases, with 16 bases between. The CDR3 loop spans 14 amino acids. Germline V gene sequence: CDR1 SGHTA, CDR2 FQGNSA. These data are taken from a study of chemoradiotherapy in HPV16-positive cancers. About the study: Candidate HPV-specific clones and shared TCR motifs came from a couple of HPV16-positive patients.

Findings and limits, study-wide: During treatment, candidate HPV-specific clones and E7-related motifs expanded in tumor.

Repertoires were sampled repeatedly during chemoradiotherapy. The chain uses TRBV7-2 and TRBJ2-7; tentative D call: TRBD1 (5 bases). The receptor was isolated from a human donor with HPV-associated anogenital cancer. Sequencing used blood, obtained from a patient who underwent chemoradiotherapy. CDR3 bases: TGTGCCAGCAGCTCGCGAAGGCAGGGTCGCGAGCAGTACTTC. Protein product: CASSSRRQGREQYF.